This T cell receptor (beta chain) is drawn from a study of cytomegalovirus exposure and HLA in healthy donors. Study-wide results and limits: Being indistinguishable, some V segments were excluded, TRBV6-2 and TRBV6-3 among them.

The study ran its PCR with 60 Vbeta and 13 Jbeta primers. Per the original methods: Later reanalysis found 60 million to 90 million unique TCR beta chains, roughly 9.9 million of them shared. Libraries were prepared by immunoSEQ multiplex PCR; TCRdb keeps only in-frame clonotypes and omits some of them. V, J and clone size derive from that table, while D and trimming were established from the DNA sequence. The data contain around 130,000 clones, around 80% of them singletons. This clone has more than one count but fewer than ten. What it binds is unknown. The CDR3 spans 13 residues. V lost 5 bases and J lost 6; bases outside the gene matches: 4. Germline CDR1 reads MNHNY; CDR2 reads SVGAGI (reference sequence).

Source material: PBMCs. The rearrangement links TRBV6-6 to TRBJ1-1; TRBD1 matches 9 bases. This receptor was taken from a man between 18 and 29 years old in good health and CMV-seronegative. CDR3 sequence reads: CASSSTGGPEAFF. CDR3 bases: TGTGCCAGCAGTAGTACAGGGGGCCCTGAAGCTTTCTTT.